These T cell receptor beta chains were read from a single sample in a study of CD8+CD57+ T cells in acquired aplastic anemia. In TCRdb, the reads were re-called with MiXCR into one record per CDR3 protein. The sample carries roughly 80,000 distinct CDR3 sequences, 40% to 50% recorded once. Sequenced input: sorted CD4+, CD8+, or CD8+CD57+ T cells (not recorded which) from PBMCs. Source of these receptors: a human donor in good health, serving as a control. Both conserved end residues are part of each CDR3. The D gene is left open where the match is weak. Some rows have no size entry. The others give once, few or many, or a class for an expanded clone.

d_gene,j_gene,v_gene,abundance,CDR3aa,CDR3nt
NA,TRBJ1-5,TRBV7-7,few,CASSLADSNQSQHF,TGTGCCAGCAGCTTAGCAGATAGCAATCAGTCCCAGCATTTT
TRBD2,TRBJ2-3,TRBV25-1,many,CASSTRTSGTDTQYF,TGTGCCAGCAGCACCCGGACTAGCGGCACAGATACGCAGTATTTT
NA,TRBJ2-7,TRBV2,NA,CASSLATQYEQYF,TGTGCCAGCAGTTTAGCGACACAGTACGAGCAGTACTTC
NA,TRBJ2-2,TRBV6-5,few,CASSYATGELFF,TGTGCCAGCAGTTACGCGACCGGGGAGCTGTTTTTT
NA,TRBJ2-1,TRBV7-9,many,CASTAWRVISYNEQFF,TGTGCCAGCACCGCATGGCGGGTGATCTCCTACAATGAGCAGTTCTTC
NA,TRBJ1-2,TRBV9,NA,CASSEDWGGSGYGYTF,TGTGCCAGCAGCGAGGACTGGGGGGGGTCCGGCTATGGCTACACCTTC
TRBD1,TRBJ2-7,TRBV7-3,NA,CASSPPGGEQYF,TGTGCCAGCAGCCCGCCAGGGGGCGAGCAGTACTTC
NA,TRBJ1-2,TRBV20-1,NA,CSATTLVYGYTF,TGCAGTGCTACGACACTGGTCTATGGCTACACCTTC
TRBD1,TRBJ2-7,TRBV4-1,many,CASSHGQGSYEQYF,TGCGCCAGCAGCCACGGACAGGGTAGTTACGAGCAGTACTTC
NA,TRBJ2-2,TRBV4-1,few,CASSQQTDTGELFF,TGCGCCAGCAGCCAACAGACGGACACCGGGGAGCTGTTTTTT
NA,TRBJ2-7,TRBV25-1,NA,CASSPRGGASHAVASYEQYF,TGTGCCAGCAGCCCCAGGGGCGGGGCTTCTCACGCCGTTGCCTCCTACGAGCAGTACTTC
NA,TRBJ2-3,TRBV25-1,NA,CASSLSREDTQYF,TGTGCCAGCAGCTTGTCCCGGGAAGATACGCAGTATTTT
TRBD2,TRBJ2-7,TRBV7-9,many,CASSSPLSGRAFEQYF,TGTGCCAGCAGCTCACCCCTTAGCGGGAGGGCCTTCGAGCAGTACTTC
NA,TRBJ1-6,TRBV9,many,CASSPSAVNSPLHF,TGTGCCAGCAGCCCCTCCGCAGTTAATTCACCCCTCCACTTT
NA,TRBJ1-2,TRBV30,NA,CAWRANGHDGDGYTF,TGTGCCTGGAGGGCAAATGGACACGATGGGGATGGCTACACCTTC
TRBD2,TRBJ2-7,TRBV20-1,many,CSARDGTSGGYEQYF,TGCAGTGCTAGAGACGGGACTAGCGGAGGCTACGAGCAGTACTTC
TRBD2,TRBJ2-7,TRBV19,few,CASSIGASGAYEQYF,TGTGCCAGTAGTATTGGGGCTAGCGGAGCCTACGAGCAGTACTTC
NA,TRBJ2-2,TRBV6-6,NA,CASSYGRGTGELFF,TGTGCCAGCAGTTACGGGCGAGGCACCGGGGAGCTGTTTTTT
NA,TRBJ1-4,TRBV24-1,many,CATSDSVVSGKLFF,TGTGCCACCAGTGATTCGGTCGTATCAGGAAAACTGTTTTTT
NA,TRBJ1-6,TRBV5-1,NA,CASSLGQANSPLHF,TGCGCCAGCAGCTTGGGGCAGGCTAATTCACCCCTCCACTTT
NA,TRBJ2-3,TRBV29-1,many,CSGQGLSTDTQYF,TGCAGCGGCCAGGGATTGAGCACAGATACGCAGTATTTT
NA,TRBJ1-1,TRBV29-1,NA,CSVVTGSTEAFF,TGCAGCGTTGTAACAGGGAGCACTGAAGCTTTCTTT
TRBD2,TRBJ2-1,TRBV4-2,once,CASSQDDGLAGIGEQFF,TGTGCCAGCAGCCAAGATGACGGACTAGCGGGAATAGGAGAGCAGTTCTTC
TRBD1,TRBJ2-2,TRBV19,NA,CASSGTVNTGELFF,TGTGCCAGTAGTGGGACAGTGAACACCGGGGAGCTGTTTTTT
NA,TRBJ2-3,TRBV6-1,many,CASSLARLTDTQYF,TGTGCCAGCAGTTTAGCGCGGTTGACAGATACGCAGTATTTT
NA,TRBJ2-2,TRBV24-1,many,CATSDLPGEIGGELFF,TGTGCCACCAGTGATTTGCCGGGGGAAATTGGCGGGGAGCTGTTTTTT
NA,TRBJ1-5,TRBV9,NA,CASRDWGASSNQPQHF,TGTGCCAGCAGAGATTGGGGAGCGAGTAGCAATCAGCCCCAGCATTTT
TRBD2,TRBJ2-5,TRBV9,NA,CASSVGGGGAGETQYF,TGTGCCAGCAGCGTAGGAGGCGGGGGGGCTGGGGAGACCCAGTACTTC
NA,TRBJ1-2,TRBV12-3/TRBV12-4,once,CASSQSYRVSYGYTF,TGTGCCAGCAGTCAAAGTTACAGGGTTAGCTATGGCTACACCTTC
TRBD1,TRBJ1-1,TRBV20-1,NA,CSAREGTANTEAFF,TGCAGTGCTAGAGAGGGGACAGCGAACACTGAAGCTTTCTTT
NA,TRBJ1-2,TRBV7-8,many,CASSLQGRGYTF,TGTGCCAGCAGCTTACAGGGAAGAGGCTACACCTTC